This T cell receptor (beta chain) comes out of a study of T cell changes during pregnancy in multiple sclerosis. The length of the CDR3 is 14 residues. Trimming shortened V by 1 base and J by 0 bases, and 6 bases separated the two germline ends. Germline V gene sequence: CDR1 KGHSH, CDR2 LQKENI. Clones were read by immunoSEQ multiplex PCR, and TCRdb kept only the in-frame ones, dropping some. The top ten hold roughly 0.69% of the sample, which has 35,000 to 45,000 clones, roughly nine tenths seen once. This chain connects TRBV18 to TRBJ1-1; D is uncertain. The TCR originated in a female donor with multiple sclerosis, enrolled in a pregnancy study. The sample here was CD4+ T cells from peripheral blood mononuclear cells, taken before pregnancy. The CDR3 loop is CASSPLIMNTEAFF. CDR3 bases: TGTGCCAGCTCACCACTTATAATGAACACTGAAGCTTTCTTT. Complete variable domain (other parts from reference TRBV18 and TRBJ1-1): NAGVMQNPRHLVRRRGQEARLRCSPMKGHSHVYWYRQLPEEGLKFMVYLQKENIIDESGMPKERFSAEFPKEGPSILRIQQVVRGDSAAYFCASSPLIMNTEAFFGQGTRLTVV.